The source of this T cell receptor (beta chain) is a study of blood T cell repertoires in COVID-19. The germline CDR1 and CDR2 sequences are PRHDT and FYEKMQ (reference sequence). This CDR3 contains 16 residues. Germline trimming cut 5 bases from V and 3 bases from J; bases unmatched to any gene: 11. Profiling relied on immunoSEQ multiplex PCR, and the TCRdb table lists in-frame clones only, not all of them. Of 320,000 or so clones listed, around nine tenths were seen once; the top ten hold about 4.7%. The sample taken for sequencing was PBMCs or T cells enriched from blood (not recorded which). The source is a man aged 25 to 40 who had recovered from COVID-19. This sequence joins TRBV13 and TRBJ2-3, with 7 bases fitting TRBD1. The CDR3, as DNA: TGTGCCAGCAGCCCACAGGGGCGGCTGCTTACAGATACGCAGTATTTT. Translation gives CASSPQGRLLTDTQYF.